This TCR beta chain was observed in a study of radiation and T cells in renal cell carcinoma. Study-wide background: Nephrectomy followed 15 Gy stereotactic body radiation by 4 weeks.

This clone was counted between two and nine times. Its antigen is undetermined. Study-level points and caveats: In blood, top tumor clones expanded by 2 weeks, shrinking by 4. Without pretreatment biopsies, baseline tumor clonotype presence was undetermined.

This CDR3 has 14 amino acids. The germline V gene has CDR1 SGHRS and CDR2 YFSETQ. V lost 4 bases to trimming and J lost 2 bases; unmatched junction nucleotides: 4. Time point described: baseline pretreatment blood. As to treatment: 15 Gy SBRT to primary tumor, nephrectomy 4 weeks later. Radiation-treated patients gave blood at baseline, week 2 and week 4. The assay was immunoSEQ multiplex PCR, and TCRdb's table has in-frame clones only and misses some. Of approximately 110,000 clones listed, roughly 80% are singletons. The sequenced sample was blood, obtained from a patient whose treatment included radiotherapy and nephrectomy. The clonotype comes from a woman aged 55-69 years with renal cell carcinoma. V is TRBV5-1 and J is TRBJ2-7, with 9 bases matching TRBD2. CDR3 in amino acids: CASSVQRGAYEQYF. The CDR3 DNA reads as TGCGCCAGCAGCGTCCAGCGGGGGGCCTACGAGCAGTACTTC. Together with reference TRBV5-1 and TRBJ2-7, the CDR3 gives the full variable domain: KAGVTQTPRYLIKTRGQQVTLSCSPISGHRSVSWYQQTPGQGLQFLFEYFSETQRNKGNFPGRFSGRQFSNSRSEMNVSTLELGDSALYLCASSVQRGAYEQYFGPGTRLTVT.